The 21 T cell receptor beta chains listed next were all sequenced from one sample in a study of vaccination effects on CD4 cells after COVID-19. This table comes from immunoSEQ multiplex PCR, and its TCRdb copy is limited to in-frame clones, with some not included. The table lists about 81,000 clones, around four fifths of them singletons. These receptors' antigens are unknown. Viral peptide pools were used in the ViraFEST assay to expand antigen-specific CD4+ T cells, and sequencing came afterward. Cultured cells yielded isolated CD4+ T cells after 10 days. BNT162b2 vaccine or mRNA-1273 vaccine was given to participants in two doses. The sequencing used CD4+ T cells from PBMCs cultured with HCoV-OC43 spike peptides, collected after COVID-19 vaccination. As for subset: HCoV-OC43 spike overlapping peptide pool stimulation. The receptors stem from a human donor who received a COVID-19 vaccine.

This clone is termed medium-sized (0.01 to 0.1%). At the DNA level, this CDR3 is encoded by other sequences in the same sample as well. This chain joins TRBV5-1 and TRBJ2-6; D is unclear. V was pared by 4 bases and J by 0 bases, with 5 bases between. This CDR3 has 14 amino acids. CDR1 and CDR2 from the germline V gene are SGHRS and YFSETQ. CDR3 loop: CASSVYSGANVLTF. The DNA for the CDR3 is TGCGCCAGCAGCGTCTACTCTGGGGCCAACGTCCTGACTTTC. The variable domain in full, completed from reference TRBV5-1 and TRBJ2-6, reads KAGVTQTPRYLIKTRGQQVTLSCSPISGHRSVSWYQQTPGQGLQFLFEYFSETQRNKGNFPGRFSGRQFSNSRSEMNVSTLELGDSALYLCASSVYSGANVLTFGAGSRLTVL.

In DNA form, the CDR3 reads TGCGCCAGCAGCTGGGATGGGGGCAGCACTGAAGCTTTCTTT. It codes for CASSWDGGSTEAFF. J is TRBJ1-1 and V is TRBV5-1; maybe TRBD1 (6 bases). The CDR3 spans 14 residues. The germline V and J ends were trimmed by 3 bases and 4 bases, with 13 bases remaining between them. Germline V lookup: CDR1 SGHRS, CDR2 YFSETQ. The full variable domain, with the rest looked up from reference TRBV5-1 and TRBJ1-1, is KAGVTQTPRYLIKTRGQQVTLSCSPISGHRSVSWYQQTPGQGLQFLFEYFSETQRNKGNFPGRFSGRQFSNSRSEMNVSTLELGDSALYLCASSWDGGSTEAFFGQGTRLTVV.

The rearrangement uses TRBV5-6 and TRBJ2-7, with unresolved D. Looked up from germline, CDR1 is SGHDT and CDR2 is YYEEEE. V shed 0 bases and J shed 5 bases, with 9 bases lying between them. CDR3 size: 13 residues. This chain's CDR3 is CASSLGPGHEQYV. CDR3 bases: TGTGCCAGCAGCTTGGGGCCAGGCCACGAGCAGTACGTC.

This clone was seen more than once but under ten times. This chain links TRBV11-2 with TRBJ1-3; no reliable D call. CDR3 length: 16 amino acids. Between the trimmed V and J ends, which lost 5 bases and 0 bases, there was a span of 14 bases. Germline V gene data show CDR1 as SGHAT and CDR2 as FQNNGV. The CDR3: CASSPSNILSGNTIYF. The DNA for the CDR3 is TGTGCCAGCAGCCCCTCTAACATCCTCTCTGGAAACACCATATATTTT.

The chain recombines TRBV5-1 with TRBJ1-2, with a possible D match to TRBD1 (5 bases). V lost 4 bases and J lost 4, with 17 bases in between. Germline-derived CDR1 and CDR2 are SGHRS and YFSETQ. CDR3 length: 15 amino acids. CDR3 sequence (DNA): TGCGCCAGCAGCACCCATCCCGACAGAGGCTATGGCTACACCTTC. This sequence encodes CASSTHPDRGYGYTF.

This clone was counted once. At the DNA level, this CDR3 is encoded by other sequences in the same sample as well. The chain joins TRBV7-2 to TRBJ2-5; D not resolved. This CDR3 has 12 amino acids. Trimming stripped 2 bases from V and 5 bases from J, with 6 bases between. Germline V gives CDR1 SGHTA, CDR2 FQGNSA. CDR3 protein: CASSLLGETQYF. The CDR3 DNA sequence: TGTGCCAGCAGCTTATTAGGGGAGACCCAGTACTTC.

The chain employs TRBV19 and TRBJ2-1; maybe TRBD1 (6 bases). This CDR3 region has 15 residues. The V gene lost 6 bases and the J gene lost 2 bases, with 14 bases spanning the gap. Germline V gene sequence: CDR1 LNHDA, CDR2 SQIVND (reference sequence). CDR3 residues: CASRKQGAAYNEQFF. The CDR3 DNA is TGTGCCAGTAGGAAACAGGGTGCGGCCTACAATGAGCAGTTCTTC.

As DNA, the CDR3 is TGTGCCAGCAGCATAAGGGACAGGGATTTCGATGGCTACACCTTC. This gives the protein CASSIRDRDFDGYTF. The V and J genes are TRBV7-2 and TRBJ1-2, with 9 bases fitting TRBD1. From germline, CDR1 is SGHTA and CDR2 FQGNSA. The length of the CDR3 is 15 residues. V gave up 5 bases and J gave up 6 bases; unmatched junction bases: 10. Full variable domain (outside the CDR3, taken from reference TRBV7-2 and TRBJ1-2): GAGVSQSPSNKVTEKGKDVELRCDPISGHTALYWYRQSLGQGLEFLIYFQGNSAPDKSGLPSDRFSAERTGGSVSTLTIQRTQQEDSAVYLCASSIRDRDFDGYTFGSGTRLTVV.

This chain uses TRBV6-1 with TRBJ2-4, with 7 bases identical to TRBD1. The CDR3 totals 13 residues. Germline values: CDR1 MNHNS, CDR2 SASEGT. V shed 3 bases, J shed 6 bases, and the junction held 2 bases outside the gene matches. The CDR3 is CASSEPGGNIQYF. CDR3 coding DNA: TGTGCCAGCAGTGAGCCAGGGGGAAACATTCAGTACTTC.

The chain employs TRBV7-7 and TRBJ2-3; TRBD1 matches at 9 bases. The ends lost 5 bases at V and 6 bases at J; junction bases unmatched: 3. The length of the CDR3 is 13 residues. CDR1 and CDR2 from the germline V gene are SSHAT and FNYEAQ (reference sequence). CDR3 sequence (DNA): TGTGCCAGCAGCCTAGACAGGGGGGATACGCAGTATTTT. Amino acid sequence: CASSLDRGDTQYF.

The chain recombines TRBV5-1 with TRBJ2-1, with 10 bases fitting TRBD2. Germline V gives CDR1 SGHRS, CDR2 YFSETQ. V lost 3 bases, J lost 3 bases, and 6 bases stayed unmatched. CDR3 length equals 16 residues. DNA of the CDR3: TGCGCCAGCAGCTCATTTAGCGGGGGGCTCTACAATGAGCAGTTCTTC. Translated, it gives CASSSFSGGLYNEQFF.

The genes are TRBV19 and TRBJ1-5; 7 bases agree with TRBD1. V was pared by 5 bases and J by 1 base, with 5 bases of the junction left unmatched. CDR1 is LNHDA, CDR2 SQIVND, per germline (reference sequence). The CDR3 has 15 residues. This chain's CDR3 is CASSRQGPSNQPQHF. The CDR3 nucleotides read TGTGCCAGTAGTCGACAGGGTCCGAGCAATCAGCCCCAGCATTTT. Using reference TRBV19 and TRBJ1-5 for the parts outside the CDR3, the full variable domain is DGGITQSPKYLFRKEGQNVTLSCEQNLNHDAMYWYRQDPGQGLRLIYYSQIVNDFQKGDIAEGYSVSREKKESFPLTVTSAQKNPTAFYLCASSRQGPSNQPQHFGDGTRLSIL.

The chain has TRBV4-2 and TRBJ2-4; D is ambiguous. Germline V lookup: CDR1 LGHNA, CDR2 YNFKEQ. V lost 1 base and J 5 bases, leaving 9 bases between the germline ends. The CDR3 covers 14 residues. The CDR3 reads CASSQGEIQNIQYF. The CDR3, as DNA: TGTGCCAGCAGCCAAGGGGAAATCCAAAACATTCAGTACTTC.

This chain joins TRBV10-2 and TRBJ2-5; no reliable D call. CDR3 length equals 12 residues. The ends were cut back, 0 bases at V and 7 bases at J, with 6 bases in the middle. Germline V gives CDR1 WSHSY, CDR2 SAAADI. The chain's CDR3 is CASSESRRTQYF. The CDR3 coding sequence is TGCGCCAGCAGTGAGTCTAGGCGGACCCAGTACTTC.

The chain recombines TRBV10-3 with TRBJ1-1; TRBD1 might be the D (5 bases). V lost 4 bases and J 5 bases, leaving 14 bases between the germline ends. CDR1 and CDR2 from the germline V gene are ENHRY and SYGVKD. This CDR3 is built from 14 residues. CDR3: CAISGGVLETEAFF. CDR3 nucleotide sequence: TGTGCCATCAGTGGGGGGGTTTTAGAGACTGAAGCTTTCTTT.

This rearrangement joins TRBV6-4 to TRBJ2-7; TRBD2 is a possible D gene (6 bases). This CDR3 has 13 amino acids. V was clipped by 0 bases and J by 6 bases, with 9 bases between them. Per the germline V gene, CDR1 is MRHNA and CDR2 is SNTAGT. The CDR3 sequence is CASSDSGGCEQYV. DNA for the CDR3: TGTGCCAGCAGTGACTCTGGGGGGTGCGAGCAGTACGTC.

The V call is TRBV24-1, the J call TRBJ2-3, with D possibly being TRBD1 (5 bases). V lost 5 bases and J 2 bases, leaving 10 bases between the germline ends. Germline CDR1 and CDR2: KGHDR and SFDVKD. The CDR3 sequence is 14 residues long. The CDR3 spells CATSVTGLTDTQYF. The CDR3 DNA reads TGTGCCACCAGTGTTACAGGTCTCACAGATACGCAGTATTTT.

This clone was seen only once. The chain has TRBV3-1 (or the pseudogene TRBV3-2) and TRBJ2-5, with 7 nucleotides matching TRBD2. This CDR3 region has 12 residues. The junction had 1 base not matched to a gene; V was cut back by 4 bases and J by 5 bases. From germline, CDR1 is LGHDT and CDR2 YNNKEL (reference sequence). This CDR3 reads CASSRGGETQYF. Written as DNA, the CDR3 is TGTGCCAGCAGCCGGGGGGGGGAGACCCAGTACTTC.

V is TRBV30 and J is TRBJ1-5; no firm D call. CDR3 size: 13 residues. Per the germline V gene, CDR1 is GTSNPN and CDR2 is SVGIG (reference sequence). Trimming stripped 3 bases from V and 7 bases from J, with 13 bases between. In DNA form, the CDR3 reads TGTGCCTGGAGCGCGCGGGATGTCCAGCCCCAGCATTTT. Protein: CAWSARDVQPQHF.

The V call is TRBV6-4, the J call TRBJ2-5; maybe TRBD2 (5 bases). The CDR3 is 14 amino acids. The ends were cut back, 4 bases at V and 6 bases at J, with 15 bases in the middle. Germline CDR1 MRHNA, CDR2 SNTAGT. CDR3 in DNA: TGTGCCAGCAGTGTATCAGTTGGGGAGAAGACCCAGTACTTC. This sequence encodes CASSVSVGEKTQYF.

The chain joins TRBV5-1 to TRBJ2-5; a weak D match, TRBD1 (6 bases). The CDR3 contains 13 residues. V was trimmed by 4 bases and J by 1 base, leaving 8 bases between them. Germline V CDR1 and CDR2: SGHRS, YFSETQ. The CDR3 sequence is CASSQDSQETQYF. DNA for the CDR3: TGCGCCAGCAGCCAGGACAGCCAAGAGACCCAGTACTTC.